This entry features one T cell receptor (beta chain) sequence. Its specificity is not known. The authors took PBMCs from about 9.5 ml fresh peripheral blood. The sample comes from a study of T cells in Graves' hyperthyroidism and ophthalmopathy. Study at large: Blood was drawn when the patient was first diagnosed and still untreated. Whole-study findings and limits: Ophthalmopathy, which appeared later, was predicted by the model a median about 6 months before onset. A model built on 13 V-J features separated ophthalmopathy from stable hyperthyroidism.

Using RNA transcripts as the source, TCR beta CDR3 regions were amplified. An initial round of RT-PCR targeting the TCR CDR3 relied on the HTBI primer set. TCRdb used MiXCR to reprocess the multiplex PCR reads, holding one entry per CDR3 protein. The data contain about 420,000 distinct CDR3 sequences, roughly 13% of them seen just once; the ten biggest clones take up roughly 4.8%. The CDR3 is 13 residues long. The V end lost 3 bases, the J end lost 3 bases, and 9 bases lay between the germline ends. The V gene's germline CDR1 is LNHNV and CDR2 YYDKDF (reference sequence). The chain joins TRBV15 to TRBJ2-7; D ambiguous. Sequencing was done on a sample of blood. The sequence was obtained from a woman aged 18-29 years with Graves' hyperthyroidism. CDR3 DNA: TGTGCCACCAGCAGTTCAGGCTTCTACGAGCAGTACTTC. It translates to CATSSSGFYEQYF.